The text below deals with one TCR beta chain. Its antigen is as yet unknown. As described, mixed lymphocyte reaction cells underwent coculture at 37°C for a duration of five to seven days. Germline CDR1 and CDR2: MGHRA and YSYEKL. V lost 3 bases, J lost 4 bases, and 1 base stayed unmatched. The CDR3 has 13 residues. These data originate in a study of siplizumab effects on memory and regulatory T cells. In the study overall: Mixed lymphocyte reactions came in pairs, receiving siplizumab at about 1 ug/mL or receiving no drug.

The assay was immunoSEQ multiplex PCR, and TCRdb's table has in-frame clones only and misses some. The sample contains approximately 10,000 clones, approximately 45% of which appear only once. Whole-study results and caveats: Naive or memory phenotype was unassignable for roughly 80-96% of proliferating CD4+ or CD8+ clones. In controls, around 25% of mappable alloreactive CD4+ clones were Treg-derived on average, versus 68.8% with siplizumab.

The material sequenced was CFSE-low (dividing) CD8+ T cells sorted from an allogeneic mixed lymphocyte reaction. The clonotype was recovered from a human donor in good health; the cells came from an allogeneic mixed lymphocyte reaction. Some clones in this sample may be carry-over from other donors' samples. The chain employs TRBV4-1 and TRBJ1-2; 8 bases line up with TRBD1. CDR3 sequence reads: CASSHGQGYGYTF. In DNA form, the CDR3 reads TGCGCCAGCAGCCACGGACAGGGCTATGGCTACACCTTC.